This T cell receptor beta chain originates from a study of blood T cell repertoires in COVID-19. Across the study: Spain, Italy and the United States supplied samples that represented acute and convalescent COVID-19. Sources were T cells, B-cell-depleted T cells, or PBMCs; the material itself was cDNA or gDNA.

This CDR3 has 18 amino acids. V was cut by 6 bases and J by 1 base, with 24 bases left in between. Germline assignment: CDR1 MDHEN and CDR2 SYDVKM. Original methodology: Nucleated cell counts were estimated from reference gene primer amplification. Only in-frame clones appear in the TCRdb table, and some are missing; sequencing was by immunoSEQ multiplex PCR. That table furnishes V, J and clone size, whereas the DNA furnished D and trimming. The table shows 200,000 to 250,000 clones, with about 90% occurring only once. Sequenced sample: peripheral blood. The clonotype was recovered from a woman aged 50 to 65 with acute or convalescent COVID-19. The chain employs TRBV28 and TRBJ1-2; D remains unclear. The CDR3 loop reads CASSPTRQLPEINYGYTF. CDR3 coding DNA: TGTGCCAGCAGCCCTACCAGGCAGCTCCCAGAAATTAACTATGGCTACACCTTC.